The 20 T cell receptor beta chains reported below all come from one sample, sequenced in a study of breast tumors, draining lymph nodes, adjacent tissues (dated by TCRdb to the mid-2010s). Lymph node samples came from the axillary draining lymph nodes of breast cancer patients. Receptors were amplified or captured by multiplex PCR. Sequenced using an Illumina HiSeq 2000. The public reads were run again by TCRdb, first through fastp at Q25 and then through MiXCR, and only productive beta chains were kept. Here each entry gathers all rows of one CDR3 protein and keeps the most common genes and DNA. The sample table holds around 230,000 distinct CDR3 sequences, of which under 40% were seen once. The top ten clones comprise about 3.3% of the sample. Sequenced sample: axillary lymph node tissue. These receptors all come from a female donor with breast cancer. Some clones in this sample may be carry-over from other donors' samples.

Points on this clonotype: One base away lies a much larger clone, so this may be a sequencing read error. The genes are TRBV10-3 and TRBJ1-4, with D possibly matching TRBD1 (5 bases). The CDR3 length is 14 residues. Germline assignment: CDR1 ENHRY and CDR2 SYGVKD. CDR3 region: CASSEGQDGGKLFF. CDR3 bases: TGTGCCAGCAGTGAAGGGCAGGATGGGGGAAAACTGTTTTTT.

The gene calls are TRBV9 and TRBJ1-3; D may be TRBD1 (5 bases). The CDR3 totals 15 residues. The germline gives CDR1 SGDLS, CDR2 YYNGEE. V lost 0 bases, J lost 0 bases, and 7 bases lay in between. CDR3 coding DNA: TGTGCCAGCAGCGTAGTAGGGGACTCTGGAAACACCATATATTTT. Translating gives CASSVVGDSGNTIYF.

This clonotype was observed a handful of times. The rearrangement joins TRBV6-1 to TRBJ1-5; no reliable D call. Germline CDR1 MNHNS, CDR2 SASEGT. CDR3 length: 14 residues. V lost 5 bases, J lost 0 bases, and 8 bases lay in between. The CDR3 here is CASSPGNSNQPQHF. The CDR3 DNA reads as TGTGCCAGCAGTCCCGGGAATAGCAATCAGCCCCAGCATTTT.

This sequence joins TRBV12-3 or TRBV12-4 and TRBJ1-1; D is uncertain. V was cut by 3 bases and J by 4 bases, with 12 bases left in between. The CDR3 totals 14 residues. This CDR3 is CASSFTRAGTEAFF. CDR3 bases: TGTGCCAGCAGTTTTACTAGGGCGGGCACTGAAGCTTTCTTT.

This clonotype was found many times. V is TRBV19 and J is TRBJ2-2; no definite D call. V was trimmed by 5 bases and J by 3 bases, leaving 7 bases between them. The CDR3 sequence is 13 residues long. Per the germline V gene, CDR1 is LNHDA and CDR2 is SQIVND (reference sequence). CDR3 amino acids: CASSPRHTGELFF. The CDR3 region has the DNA TGTGCCAGTAGTCCCCGGCACACCGGGGAGCTGTTTTTT.

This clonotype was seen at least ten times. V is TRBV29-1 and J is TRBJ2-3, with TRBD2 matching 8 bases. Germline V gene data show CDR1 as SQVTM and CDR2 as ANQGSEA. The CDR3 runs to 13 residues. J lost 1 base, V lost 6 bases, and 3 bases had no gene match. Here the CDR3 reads CSVRGDGTDTQYF. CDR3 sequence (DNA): TGCAGCGTGCGGGGGGACGGCACAGATACGCAGTATTTT.

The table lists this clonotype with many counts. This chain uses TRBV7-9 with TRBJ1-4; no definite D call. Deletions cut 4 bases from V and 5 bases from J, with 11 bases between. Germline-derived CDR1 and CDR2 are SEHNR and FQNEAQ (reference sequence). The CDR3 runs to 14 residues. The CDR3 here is CASSSEVINEKLFF. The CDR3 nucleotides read TGTGCCAGCAGCTCGGAGGTCATAAATGAAAAACTGTTTTTT.

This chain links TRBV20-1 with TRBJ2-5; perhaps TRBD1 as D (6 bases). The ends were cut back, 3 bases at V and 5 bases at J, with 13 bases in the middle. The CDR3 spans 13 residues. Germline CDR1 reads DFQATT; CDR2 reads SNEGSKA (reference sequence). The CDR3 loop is CSARAGAAETQYF. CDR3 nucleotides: TGCAGTGCTAGGGCAGGGGCGGCGGAGACCCAGTACTTC.

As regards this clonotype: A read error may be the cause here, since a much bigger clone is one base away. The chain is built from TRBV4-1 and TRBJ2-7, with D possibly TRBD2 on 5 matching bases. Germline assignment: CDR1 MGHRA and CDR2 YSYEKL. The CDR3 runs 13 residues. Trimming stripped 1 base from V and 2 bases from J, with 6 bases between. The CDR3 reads CASSQGETYEQYF. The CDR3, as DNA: TGCGCCAGCAGCCAAGGGGAGACCTACGAGCAGTACTTC.

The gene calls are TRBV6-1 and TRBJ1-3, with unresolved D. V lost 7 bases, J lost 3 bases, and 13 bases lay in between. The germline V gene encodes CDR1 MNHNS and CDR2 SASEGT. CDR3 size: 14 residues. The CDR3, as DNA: TGTGCCAGCACCTGGAGTGGAGGTGGAAACACCATATATTTT. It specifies CASTWSGGGNTIYF.

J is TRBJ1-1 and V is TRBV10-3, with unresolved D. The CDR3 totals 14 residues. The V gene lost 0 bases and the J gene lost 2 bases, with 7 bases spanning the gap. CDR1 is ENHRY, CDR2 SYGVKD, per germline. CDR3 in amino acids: CAISESPGNTEAFF. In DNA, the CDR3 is TGTGCCATCAGTGAGTCGCCAGGCAACACTGAAGCTTTCTTT.

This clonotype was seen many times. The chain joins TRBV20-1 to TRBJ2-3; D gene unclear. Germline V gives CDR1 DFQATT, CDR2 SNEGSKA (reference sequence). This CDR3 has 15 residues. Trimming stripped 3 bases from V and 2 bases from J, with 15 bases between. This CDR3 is CSARDGRNPTDTQYF. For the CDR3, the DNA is TGCAGTGCTAGGGACGGCCGGAACCCCACAGATACGCAGTATTTT.

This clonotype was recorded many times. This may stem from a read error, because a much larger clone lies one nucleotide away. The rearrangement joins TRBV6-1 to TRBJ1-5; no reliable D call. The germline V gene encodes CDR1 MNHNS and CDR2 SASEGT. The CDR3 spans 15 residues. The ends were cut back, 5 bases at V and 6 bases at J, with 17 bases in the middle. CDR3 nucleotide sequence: TGTGCCAGCAGTCAATATCGAGGGCTAGGTCAGCCCCAGCATTTT. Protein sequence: CASSQYRGLGQPQHF.

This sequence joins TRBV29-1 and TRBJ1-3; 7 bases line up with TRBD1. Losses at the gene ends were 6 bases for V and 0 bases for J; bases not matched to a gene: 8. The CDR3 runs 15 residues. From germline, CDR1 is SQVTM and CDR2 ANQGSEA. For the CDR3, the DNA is TGCAGCGTGGGGGACAGCCTTCCCTCTGGAAACACCATATATTTT. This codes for CSVGDSLPSGNTIYF.

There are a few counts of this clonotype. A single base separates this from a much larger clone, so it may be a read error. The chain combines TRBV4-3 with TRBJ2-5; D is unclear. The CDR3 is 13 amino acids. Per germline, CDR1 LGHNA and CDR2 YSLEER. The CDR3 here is CPSSQDGMETQYF. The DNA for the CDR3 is TGCCCCAGCAGCCAAGACGGTATGGAGACCCAGTACTTC.

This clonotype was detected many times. The DNA of the CDR3 is TGCGCCAGCAGCTTCACACCGCATGGGAGGGCCGTGGAGACCCAGTACTTC. Residues: CASSFTPHGRAVETQYF. This chain links TRBV5-1 with TRBJ2-5; 7 nucleotides align to TRBD2. CDR3 size: 17 residues. Trimming took 2 bases from V and 5 from J; bases not matched to a gene: 15. Germline values: CDR1 SGHRS, CDR2 YFSETQ. Full variable domain (outside the CDR3, taken from reference TRBV5-1 and TRBJ2-5): KAGVTQTPRYLIKTRGQQVTLSCSPISGHRSVSWYQQTPGQGLQFLFEYFSETQRNKGNFPGRFSGRQFSNSRSEMNVSTLELGDSALYLCASSFTPHGRAVETQYFGPGTRLLVL.

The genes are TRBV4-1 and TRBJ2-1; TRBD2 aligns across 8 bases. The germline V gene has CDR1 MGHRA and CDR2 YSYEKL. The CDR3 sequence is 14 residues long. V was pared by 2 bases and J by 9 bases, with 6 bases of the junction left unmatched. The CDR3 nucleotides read TGCGCCAGCAGCCAATTTAGCGGGGCTATTGAGCAGTTCTTC. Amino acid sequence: CASSQFSGAIEQFF.

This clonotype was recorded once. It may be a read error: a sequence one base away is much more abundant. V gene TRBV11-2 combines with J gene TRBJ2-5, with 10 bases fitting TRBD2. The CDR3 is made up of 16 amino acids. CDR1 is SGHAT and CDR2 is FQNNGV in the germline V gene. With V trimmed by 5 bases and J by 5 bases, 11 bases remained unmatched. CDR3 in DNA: TGTGCCAGCAGCCTCGGACTAGCGGCGGTCCGGGAGACCCAGTACTTC. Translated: CASSLGLAAVRETQYF.

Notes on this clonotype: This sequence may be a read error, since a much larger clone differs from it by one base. The CDR3: CASSPPKRTGELLF. Here the CDR3 DNA reads TGTGCCAGCTCACCACCGAAAAGGACCGGGGAGCTGCTTTTT. This chain joins TRBV18 and TRBJ2-2; possibly TRBD2 for D (5 bases). The germline gives CDR1 KGHSH, CDR2 LQKENI. The CDR3 is made up of 14 amino acids.

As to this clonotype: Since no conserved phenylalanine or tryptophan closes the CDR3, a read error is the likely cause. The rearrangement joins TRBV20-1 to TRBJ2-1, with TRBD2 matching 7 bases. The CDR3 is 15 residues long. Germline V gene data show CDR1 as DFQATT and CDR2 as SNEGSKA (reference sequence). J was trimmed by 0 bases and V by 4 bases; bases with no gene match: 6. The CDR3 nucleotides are TGCAGTGCTATCTCGGGCGGGAGCTCCTACAATGAGCAGTTCAGA. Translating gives CSAISGGSSYNEQFR.